This TCR beta chain appears in the sequencing data of a study of PD-1 blockade in classical Hodgkin lymphoma. This clone was counted once. Antigen unknown. V lost 2 bases to trimming and J lost 3 bases, with 7 bases between them. This CDR3 spans 14 amino acids. Germline V gives CDR1 MNHNY, CDR2 SVGAGI (reference sequence). Study results and caveats: Factors driving the repertoire differences, possibly disease activity or prior therapy, remain undefined. Patients were excluded if nivolumab began under 1 year after ASCT (the autologous transplant). Newly diagnosed patients were reported to start with lower TCR diversity than healthy donors.

Each and every patient relapsed after autologous stem cell transplantation, and patients got differing brentuximab vedotin exposure. Complete response, partial response or progressive disease were the best responses. The data were produced by immunoSEQ multiplex PCR, yet TCRdb's version contains in-frame clones alone and is incomplete. The profile shows about 37,000 clones, about 79% of them singletons. The sample was peripheral blood mononuclear cells (PBMCs), taken at baseline. The gene calls are TRBV6-6 and TRBJ2-2; D ambiguous. The source of this sequence is a human donor with classical Hodgkin lymphoma. In nucleotides, the CDR3 is TGTGCCAGCAGTTACGAACTGTACACCGGGGAGCTGTTTTTT. Translating gives CASSYELYTGELFF.